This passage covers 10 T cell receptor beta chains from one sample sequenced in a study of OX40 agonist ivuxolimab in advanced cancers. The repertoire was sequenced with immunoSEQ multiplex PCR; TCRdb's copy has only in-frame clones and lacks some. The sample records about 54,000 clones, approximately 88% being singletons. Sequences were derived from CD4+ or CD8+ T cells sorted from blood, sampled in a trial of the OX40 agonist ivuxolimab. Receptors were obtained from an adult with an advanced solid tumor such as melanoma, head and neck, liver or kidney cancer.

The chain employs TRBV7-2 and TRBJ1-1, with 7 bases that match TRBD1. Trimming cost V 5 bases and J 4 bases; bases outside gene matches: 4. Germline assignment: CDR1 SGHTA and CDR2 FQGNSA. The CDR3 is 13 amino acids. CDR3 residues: CASSRTGGTEAFF. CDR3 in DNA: TGTGCCAGCAGCCGGACAGGCGGCACTGAAGCTTTCTTT.

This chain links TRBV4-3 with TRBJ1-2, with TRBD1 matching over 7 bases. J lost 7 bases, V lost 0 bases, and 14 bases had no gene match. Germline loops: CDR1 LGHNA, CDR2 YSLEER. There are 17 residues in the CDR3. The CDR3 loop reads CASSQESGGGGLGGYTF. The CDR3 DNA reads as TGCGCCAGCAGCCAAGAAAGTGGAGGGGGCGGACTCGGTGGCTACACCTTC.

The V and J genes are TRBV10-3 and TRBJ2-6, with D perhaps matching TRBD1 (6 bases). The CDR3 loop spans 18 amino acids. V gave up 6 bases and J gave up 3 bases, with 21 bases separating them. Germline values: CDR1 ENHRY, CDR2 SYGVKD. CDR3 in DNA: TGTGCCATCAGACAGGGTTTCGGGTGGGTCGGTGGGGCCAACGTCCTGACTTTC. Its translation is CAIRQGFGWVGGANVLTF.

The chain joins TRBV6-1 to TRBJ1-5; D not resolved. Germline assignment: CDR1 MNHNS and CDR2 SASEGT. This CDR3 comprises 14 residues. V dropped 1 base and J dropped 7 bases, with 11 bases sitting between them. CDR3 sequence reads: CASSEGVSGQPQHF. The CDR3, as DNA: TGTGCCAGCAGTGAAGGGGTTTCGGGGCAGCCCCAGCATTTT.

The CDR3 sequence is CASSLGLAASDTQYF. Written as DNA, the CDR3 is TGTGCCAGCAGCTTAGGACTAGCGGCATCGGATACGCAGTATTTT. The chain is built from TRBV7-2 and TRBJ2-3; 9 bases match TRBD2. The germline gives CDR1 SGHTA, CDR2 FQGNSA. J gave up 6 bases and V 1 base, and 5 bases lay outside the gene matches. The CDR3 consists of 15 residues.

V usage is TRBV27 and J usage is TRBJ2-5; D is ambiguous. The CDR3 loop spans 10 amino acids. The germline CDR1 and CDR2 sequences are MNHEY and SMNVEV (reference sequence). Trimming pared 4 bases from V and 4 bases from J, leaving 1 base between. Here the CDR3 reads CASSSETQYF. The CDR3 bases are TGTGCCAGCAGTTCAGAGACCCAGTACTTC.

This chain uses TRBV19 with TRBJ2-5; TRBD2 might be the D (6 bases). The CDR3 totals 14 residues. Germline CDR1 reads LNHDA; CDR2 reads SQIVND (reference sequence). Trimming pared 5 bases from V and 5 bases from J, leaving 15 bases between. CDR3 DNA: TGTGCCAGTAGTCATCGACACCGGGAGGAGACCCAGTACTTC. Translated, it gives CASSHRHREETQYF.

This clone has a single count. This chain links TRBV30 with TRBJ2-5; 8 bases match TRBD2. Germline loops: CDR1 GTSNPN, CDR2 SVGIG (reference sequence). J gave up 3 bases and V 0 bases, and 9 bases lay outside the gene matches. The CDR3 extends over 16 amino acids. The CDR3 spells CAWSVPSPGGEETQYF. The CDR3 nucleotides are TGTGCCTGGAGTGTCCCCTCCCCGGGGGGGGAAGAGACCCAGTACTTC.

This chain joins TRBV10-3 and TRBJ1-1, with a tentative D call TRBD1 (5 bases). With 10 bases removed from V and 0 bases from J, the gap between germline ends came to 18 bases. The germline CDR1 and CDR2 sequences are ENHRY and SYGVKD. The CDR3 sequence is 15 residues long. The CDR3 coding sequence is TGTGCCAGCTTGACTTCTGGGACGATGAACACTGAAGCTTTCTTT. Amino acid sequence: CASLTSGTMNTEAFF.

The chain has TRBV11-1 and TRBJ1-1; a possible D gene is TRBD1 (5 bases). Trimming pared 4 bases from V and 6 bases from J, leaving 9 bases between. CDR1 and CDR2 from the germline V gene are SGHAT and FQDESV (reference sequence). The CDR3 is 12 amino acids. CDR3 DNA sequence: TGTGCCAGCAGCTCGGGGGGGGCTGAAGCTTTCTTT. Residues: CASSSGGAEAFF.